This T cell receptor (beta chain) derives from a study of blood T cell repertoires in COVID-19 (dated by TCRdb to the early 2020s). About the investigation overall: Collaborator samples came from the United States, Italy and Spain and covered acute and convalescent phases of COVID-19. A de-identified subject ID, COVID-19 status, age in years and sex were almost always included in the sample metadata. Samples came from the ongoing ImmuneRACE study (first 160 participants) plus 1,254 subjects from 6 global collaborators. Where available, HLA class I and class II types were taken from metadata supplied by the sample provider and were not determined by assay-based typing. The dataset comprised deeply sampled blood TCRbeta repertoires from subjects exposed to, actively infected with, or recovered from COVID-19. The material from the prospective study consisted of cDNA or gDNA derived from T cells, B-cell-depleted T cells, or PBMCs. A freely available public database, intended as a resource for researchers studying the immune response to SARS-CoV-2, is where the repertoires were released. General findings and caveats noted by the study authors: The amount of clinical and demographic metadata varied by source and participant and was provided uncurated.

In the prospective study, participants were roughly 18 to 90 years old, resided in about two dozen geographic areas of the United States, and were enrolled through a virtual design. To assign participants to cohorts, the prospective study relied on clinical history that participants themselves reported in a screening survey and a study questionnaire. Recovered participants in ImmuneRACE Cohort 3 were defined as having two consecutive negative NP/OP PCR tests, clearance from a healthcare professional, or resolution of symptoms. Mobile phlebotomists in the prospective study collected whole blood, serum and a nasopharyngeal or oropharyngeal swab from every participant. Prospective study participants could optionally give additional blood draws and questionnaires over an approximately two-month period. Before DNA extraction, blood samples from the prospective study were shipped at room temperature or frozen.

TCRbeta CDR3 regions were amplified from genomic DNA using the immunoSEQ Assay, a bias-controlled multiplex PCR. The authors processed their data as follows. Nucleated cell counts per sample were estimated from amplification of reference gene primers within the assay. To quantify the absolute abundance of each unique TCRbeta CDR3 rearrangement, sequence reads were collapsed and filtered. For each sample, productive Simpson clonality was calculated as the square root of Simpson's diversity index across productive rearrangements. This is the immuneACCESS table as TCRdb keeps it, with only in-frame sequences that have V and J called. A part of the clones is gone; compared with another copy, unresolved V genes explain less than half, and the rest is unexplained. The DNA gave D and trimming, while V, J and clone size come from that table. Across this sample there are 150,000 or so clones, with about four fifths seen only once. Around 10% of the sample is taken by the ten largest.

Concerning this clone itself: Its antigen has not been determined. Base qualities are not at hand, and no much larger clone is one base apart.

Relative to germline, V is 9 bases shorter and J is 0 bases shorter, with 12 bases between their ends. From the cysteine through the phenylalanine, the CDR3 covers 13 amino acids. The read is trimmed to its CDR3 DNA, 39 bases read in frame from base 1. CDR1 and CDR2 were assigned from the germline V gene (reference sequence) as SEHNR and FQNEAQ. The rearranged chain carries TRBV7-9 and TRBJ2-7; the D segment could be TRBD2, given 6 matching bases. Input material: PBMCs or T cells enriched from blood (not recorded which). The origin of this receptor is a man between 50 and 59 years old who had recovered from COVID-19. The nucleotide sequence is TGTGCCAGTGGCCGGGAGAGCTCCTACGAGCAGTACTTC. Its protein product is CASGRESSYEQYF.